This passage covers 13 T cell receptor beta chains from one sample sequenced in a study of blood T cell repertoires in COVID-19. Repertoires were generated with immunoSEQ multiplex PCR, while TCRdb's copy carries only in-frame clones and drops some. The table shows about 58,000 clones, with about 92% occurring only once. The sample was peripheral blood. Source of these receptors: a man in his fifties with active COVID-19.

This clone showed up just once. The rearrangement joins TRBV7-2 to TRBJ1-1, with D uncertain. Germline loops: CDR1 SGHTA, CDR2 FQGNSA. Trimming cost V 5 bases and J 1 base, with 11 bases left between them. The CDR3 sequence is 14 residues long. The CDR3 spells CASSTPEGNTEAFF. The CDR3 DNA sequence: TGTGCCAGCAGCACCCCGGAGGGGAACACTGAAGCTTTCTTT.

The chain has TRBV7-9 and TRBJ2-1; D is perhaps TRBD1 (5 bases). Looked up from germline, CDR1 is SEHNR and CDR2 is FQNEAQ (reference sequence). V lost 0 bases, J lost 8 bases, and 17 bases lay in between. CDR3 size: 16 residues. CDR3 nucleotides: TGTGCCAGCAGCTTAGCCCCGGACGAAGGGGTCGATGAGCAGTTCTTC. This encodes CASSLAPDEGVDEQFF.

This rearrangement joins TRBV6-2 or TRBV6-3 to TRBJ1-6, with D uncertain. Germline V gives CDR1 MNHEY, CDR2 SVGEGT. This CDR3 region has 14 residues. Trimming left V 7 bases short and J 3 bases short, with 10 bases between. The CDR3 DNA sequence: TGTGCCAGCACCCCCGACAACTATAATTCACCCCTCCACTTT. It yields the protein CASTPDNYNSPLHF.

The genes are TRBV10-3 and TRBJ2-7; 9 bases are shared with TRBD1. Germline V gene lookup returns CDR1 ENHRY and CDR2 SYGVKD. Trimming removed 3 bases from V and 3 bases from J; junction bases left unmatched: 6. CDR3 length: 15 residues. The CDR3 DNA follows: TGTGCCATCAGTGACTTGGACAGGGGAGGCTACGAGCAGTACTTC. It specifies CAISDLDRGGYEQYF.

This clone appeared once. The chain recombines TRBV9 with TRBJ2-2, with D uncertain. V gave up 2 bases and J gave up 7 bases, with 9 bases separating them. The CDR3 totals 13 residues. Per germline, CDR1 SGDLS and CDR2 YYNGEE. CDR3 in amino acids: CASSVAPDGELFF. The CDR3 nucleotides read TGTGCCAGCAGCGTGGCCCCCGACGGGGAGCTGTTTTTT.

The chain combines TRBV5-4 with TRBJ2-3; no clear D. CDR3 size: 16 residues. Germline V lookup: CDR1 SGHNT, CDR2 YYREEE (reference sequence). The V end lost 0 bases, the J end lost 2 bases, and 13 bases lay between the germline ends. In nucleotides, the CDR3 is TGTGCCAGCAGCTTGGCCGGAGACTGGCACACAGATACGCAGTATTTT. It is translated as CASSLAGDWHTDTQYF.

The chain has TRBV10-3 and TRBJ2-5; TRBD2 aligns across 12 bases. The germline V gene has CDR1 ENHRY and CDR2 SYGVKD. The CDR3 spans 17 residues. The V gene end was trimmed by 6 bases and the J gene end by 1 base; junction bases not matched to a gene: 9. Written as DNA, the CDR3 is TGTGCCATCAGCGACCCTACTAGCGGGAGGATCCAAGAGACCCAGTACTTC. Its protein is CAISDPTSGRIQETQYF.

V is TRBV7-3 and J is TRBJ1-2, with no clear D. CDR1 SGHTA and CDR2 FQGTGA come from the germline V gene. This CDR3 is built from 14 residues. Trimming shortened V by 5 bases and J by 1 base, and 11 bases separated the two germline ends. The CDR3 here is CASSDPGINYGYTF. For the CDR3, the DNA is TGTGCCAGCAGCGATCCGGGAATTAACTATGGCTACACCTTC.

The V and J genes are TRBV3-1 (or the pseudogene TRBV3-2) and TRBJ2-1, with TRBD1 identical over 8 bases. The CDR3 length is 15 residues. Germline V gene data show CDR1 as LGHDT and CDR2 as YNNKEL (reference sequence). J gave up 8 bases and V 0 bases, and 6 bases lay outside the gene matches. The CDR3 region has the DNA TGTGCCAGCAGCCAAGATCCCAGGGGGCCCGATGAGCAGTTCTTC. Protein sequence: CASSQDPRGPDEQFF.

This chain links TRBV2 with TRBJ1-1; D is undetermined. The CDR3 runs to 13 residues. The V gene lost 6 bases and the J gene lost 6 bases, with 14 bases spanning the gap. CDR1 and CDR2 from the germline V gene are SNHLY and FYNNEI. CDR3 in amino acids: CASRLSREAEAFF. CDR3 nucleotide sequence: TGTGCCAGCAGACTTTCCCGGGAAGCTGAAGCTTTCTTT.

The chain couples TRBV5-4 to TRBJ2-1; D remains unclear. V lost 4 bases and J 7 bases, leaving 15 bases between the germline ends. The germline V gene encodes CDR1 SGHNT and CDR2 YYREEE (reference sequence). The CDR3 has 14 residues. For the CDR3, the DNA is TGTGCCAGCAGCAAAAACGGGTTGGCGAATGAGCAGTTCTTC. It is translated as CASSKNGLANEQFF.

V and J are TRBV5-1 and TRBJ1-4, with D possibly matching TRBD1 (5 bases). Germline V gene data show CDR1 as SGHRS and CDR2 as YFSETQ. V lost 4 bases and J lost 0, with 16 bases in between. The CDR3 spans 17 residues. CDR3 loop: CASSRWGDRATNEKLFF. CDR3 nucleotides: TGCGCCAGCAGCCGCTGGGGCGATCGCGCAACTAATGAAAAACTGTTTTTT.

J is TRBJ1-5 and V is TRBV11-3, with no clear D. The CDR3 consists of 12 residues. CDR1 is SGHNT and CDR2 is YENEEA in the germline V gene. Trimming removed 7 bases at V and 6 bases at J, with 10 bases between. Here the CDR3 reads CASIALGQPQHF. The CDR3, as DNA: TGTGCCAGCATAGCGCTAGGTCAGCCCCAGCATTTT.